A selection of T cell receptor beta chains follows, all from one sample in a study of CD8+ T cells in alopecia areata. Repertoires were generated with immunoSEQ multiplex PCR, while TCRdb's copy carries only in-frame clones and drops some. The data contain about 250,000 clones, roughly 69% of them singletons. The specimen comprised CD4+ T cells sorted from blood, sampled at week 0. The source is a human donor with alopecia areata. Each CDR3 is given with its conserved first and last residue. A D gene is named only where the DNA matches it firmly. Size is stated for part of the rows, as once, few or many counts, or as a class when the clone is expanded.

j_call | v_call | clone_size | d_call | cdr3_aa | cdr3_nt
TRBJ2-3 | TRBV10-3 | - | - | CAISVGGTGTDTQYF | TGTGCCATCAGTGTTGGGGGTACGGGCACAGATACGCAGTATTTT
TRBJ2-3 | TRBV29-1 | - | - | CSGDVTDTQYF | TGCAGCGGGGACGTCACAGATACGCAGTATTTT
TRBJ2-7 | TRBV29-1 | - | - | CSVASVSSYEQYF | TGCAGCGTTGCTAGCGTAAGCTCCTACGAGCAGTACTTC
TRBJ1-5 | TRBV5-6 | - | - | CASSYTPDSNQPQHF | TGTGCCAGCAGCTACACACCAGATAGCAATCAGCCCCAGCATTTT
TRBJ2-5 | TRBV27 | - | - | CASSLSSPDRTKTQYF | TGTGCCAGCAGTTTATCGTCCCCCGACAGAACCAAGACCCAGTACTTC
TRBJ2-7 | TRBV14 | - | TRBD1 | CASSRLGTGNEQYF | TGTGCCAGCAGCCGCCTTGGGACAGGGAACGAGCAGTACTTC
TRBJ1-3 | TRBV9 | few | - | CASSVDPGTNSGNTIYF | TGTGCCAGCAGCGTAGACCCCGGGACAAACTCTGGAAACACCATATATTTT
TRBJ2-7 | TRBV7-2 | few | - | CASSPTGPYEQYF | TGTGCCAGCAGCCCGACCGGCCCCTACGAGCAGTACTTC
TRBJ2-2 | TRBV30 | - | TRBD1 | CAWSVLIGTGMSGELFF | TGTGCCTGGAGTGTACTGATCGGGACAGGGATGTCCGGGGAGCTGTTTTTT
TRBJ2-7 | TRBV6-6 | - | TRBD2 | CASSSPRLAGYEQYF | TGTGCCAGCAGTTCCCCCCGACTAGCAGGGTACGAGCAGTACTTC
TRBJ2-1 | TRBV7-9 | - | - | CASSPRGAAGQVNEQFF | TGTGCCAGCAGCCCTAGGGGGGCGGCAGGGCAGGTCAATGAGCAGTTCTTC
TRBJ1-5 | TRBV29-1 | - | - | CSVGWGNQPQHF | TGCAGCGTTGGGTGGGGAAATCAGCCCCAGCATTTT
TRBJ2-2 | TRBV27 | - | TRBD2 | CASSLGLAGAGELFF | TGTGCCAGCAGTTTAGGGCTAGCGGGGGCCGGGGAGCTGTTTTTT
TRBJ1-1 | TRBV5-1 | once | - | CASSPLTGNTEAFF | TGCGCCAGCAGCCCCTTGACAGGAAACACTGAAGCTTTCTTT
TRBJ1-1 | TRBV15 | - | - | CATSRGTLNTEAFF | TGTGCCACCAGCAGAGGGACACTGAACACTGAAGCTTTCTTT